This T cell receptor beta chain comes out of a study of T-cell memory formation after mild COVID-19. For the study at large: TCR clusters were mostly donor specific.

In regard to this clonotype: What it binds is not known.

After 5'RACE with constant-segment primers, TCR alpha and TCR beta cDNA libraries carrying sample barcodes and UMIs were obtained. TCRdb fed the 5' RACE reads into MiXCR, producing one record per CDR3 protein. This sample has some 100,000 distinct CDR3 sequences, with 8.5% to 14% found just once. Whole-study results and caveats: That cross-reactive memory joined was suggested by some responding clones appearing in pre-infection memory.

V was cut by 5 bases and J by 5 bases, with 16 bases left in between. The CDR3 covers 14 residues. The germline gives CDR1 SGHRS, CDR2 YFSETQ. Input material: PBMCs or a T cell subset sorted from them (not recorded which). This receptor was taken from a man between 18 and 35 years old who had mild COVID-19 (a few samples of this study predate the infection). Cell type and time point are not known. The chain uses TRBV5-1 and TRBJ1-1; D is undetermined. Written as DNA, the CDR3 is TGCGCCAGCAGACCGGACTCAACGCGGACTGAAGCTTTCTTT. Translated, it gives CASRPDSTRTEAFF.